This entry lists 9 T cell receptor beta chains sequenced from one sample in a study of blood T cells in healthy people across ages. Sample-barcoded 5' priming and a J-beta primer mix drove a second PCR of roughly 6 to 12 cycles. TCRdb reanalysed the 5' RACE reads using MiXCR and keeps one entry per CDR3 protein. Of fewer than 750,000 distinct CDR3 sequences listed, 52% were seen once; the top ten hold about 13%. The sequenced sample consisted of blood. These receptors were collected from a woman aged 80 or over in good health.

This clonotype was seen only a few times. The V gene is TRBV7-2, the J gene TRBJ1-4; 8 nucleotides agree with TRBD1. Germline V gene sequence: CDR1 SGHTA, CDR2 FQGNSA. With V trimmed by 1 base and J by 0 bases, 4 bases remained unmatched. This CDR3 region has 17 residues. Here the CDR3 DNA reads TGTGCCAGCAGCTTAGGACAGGGGTTTGCAACTAATGAAAAACTGTTTTTT. As protein: CASSLGQGFATNEKLFF. Combining the CDR3 with reference TRBV7-2 and TRBJ1-4 gives the whole variable domain GAGVSQSPSNKVTEKGKDVELRCDPISGHTALYWYRQSLGQGLEFLIYFQGNSAPDKSGLPSDRFSAERTGGSVSTLTIQRTQQEDSAVYLCASSLGQGFATNEKLFFGSGTQLSVL.

This chain joins TRBV28 and TRBJ2-3, with a weak D call TRBD2 (5 bases). CDR3 length: 14 residues. V shed 6 bases and J shed 5 bases, with 15 bases lying between them. The V gene's germline CDR1 is MDHEN and CDR2 SYDVKM. DNA of the CDR3: TGTGCCAGCAGCGCCGCCGGGAAGAGAGATACGCAGTATTTT. Its translation: CASSAAGKRDTQYF.

V gene TRBV5-1 combines with J gene TRBJ2-7, with D tentatively TRBD1 (6 bases). Germline-derived CDR1 and CDR2 are SGHRS and YFSETQ. CDR3 size: 15 residues. Deletions cut 2 bases from V and 6 bases from J, with 18 bases between. The CDR3 loop is CASSFQQGPGIEQYF. The DNA for the CDR3 is TGCGCCAGCAGCTTCCAACAGGGACCGGGTATCGAGCAGTACTTC.

The J gene is TRBJ2-2, the V gene TRBV6-5; D not resolved. With 6 bases removed from V and 5 bases from J, the gap between germline ends came to 7 bases. CDR1 and CDR2 from the germline V gene are MNHEY and SVGAGI. The CDR3 totals 12 residues. The CDR3 DNA reads as TGTGCCAGCAGCCCAATTACCGGGGAGCTGTTTTTT. Translated: CASSPITGELFF.

This chain connects TRBV6-8 to TRBJ2-7; possible D gene TRBD1, 6 bases. The CDR3 sequence is 19 residues long. The V gene's germline CDR1 is MNHGY and CDR2 SAAAGT. Between the trimmed V and J ends, which lost 0 bases and 0 bases, there was a span of 21 bases. DNA for the CDR3: TGTGCCAGCAGTTACTCGAGAGGGTTGGTACAGGGTGGCTCCTACGAGCAGTACTTC. Encoded protein: CASSYSRGLVQGGSYEQYF.

This clonotype was found a few times. This sequence joins TRBV18 and TRBJ2-5, with D unclear. With 3 bases removed from V and 5 bases from J, the gap between germline ends came to 10 bases. Germline V gene sequence: CDR1 KGHSH, CDR2 LQKENI. The CDR3 spans 13 residues. CDR3 coding DNA: TGTGCCAGCTCACCGAGAAGTTTGGAGACCCAGTACTTC. Translating it yields CASSPRSLETQYF.

V usage is TRBV6-5 and J usage is TRBJ2-1, with D maybe TRBD1 (5 bases). Germline CDR1 MNHEY, CDR2 SVGAGI. V was shortened by 2 bases and J by 7 bases, with 12 bases between the two germline ends. The CDR3 has 14 amino acids. In DNA, the CDR3 is TGTGCCAGCAGTTACAACACAGCAGGGAATGAGCAGTTCTTC. It specifies CASSYNTAGNEQFF.

The chain carries TRBV7-9 and TRBJ2-3; TRBD1 matches 7 bases. The CDR3 totals 17 residues. Losses at the gene ends were 5 bases for V and 3 bases for J; bases not matched to a gene: 14. In germline, CDR1 is SEHNR, CDR2 FQNEAQ (reference sequence). The DNA for the CDR3 is TGTGCCAGCAGCCCCCGCGGACAGGCAGGGCGGACAGATACGCAGTATTTT. Protein: CASSPRGQAGRTDTQYF.

In the case of this clonotype: A much larger clonotype is one base distant, so this may be a read error. The genes are TRBV6-1 and TRBJ2-5, with 11 bases that match TRBD2. The CDR3 runs 15 residues. The ends lost 2 bases at V and 11 bases at J; junction bases unmatched: 10. Germline CDR1 reads MNHNS; CDR2 reads SASEGT. The CDR3 DNA sequence: TGTGCCAGCAGTGAAATACTAGCGGGAGTCGATGAGCAGTACTTC. It specifies CASSEILAGVDEQYF.